The 28 T cell receptor beta chains below all came from one sample that was sequenced in a study of T-cell memory formation after mild COVID-19. TCRdb passed the 5' RACE reads through MiXCR, listing each CDR3 protein once. This sample carries around 150,000 distinct CDR3 sequences, around 10% of them seen once, and the ten largest clones take 3.5% to 4.5%. The sequencing sample was made of PBMCs or a T cell subset sorted from them (not recorded which). These TCRs come from a young man who had mild COVID-19 (a few samples of this study predate the infection). Cell type and time point are not known.

This clonotype has at least ten counts. CDR3 sequence: CASSFSSNRGNQPQHF. CDR3 sequence (DNA): TGTGCCAGCAGTTTTAGTTCAAACCGCGGCAATCAGCCCCAGCATTTT. V usage is TRBV2 and J usage is TRBJ1-5; D remains ambiguous. This CDR3 comprises 16 residues. V was cut by 5 bases and J by 2 bases, with 16 bases left in between. Germline CDR1 reads SNHLY; CDR2 reads FYNNEI.

This clonotype was seen more than once but under ten times. This sequence joins TRBV20-1 and TRBJ1-1; no clear D. The CDR3 spans 14 residues. V lost 1 base and J 0 bases, leaving 9 bases between the germline ends. Germline V gives CDR1 DFQATT, CDR2 SNEGSKA (reference sequence). DNA for the CDR3: TGCAGTGCTAGAGTCAGGCGCTTGAACACTGAAGCTTTCTTT. Residues: CSARVRRLNTEAFF.

This clonotype came up a few times. The chain employs TRBV6-6 and TRBJ1-5; TRBD1 matches at 8 bases. The CDR3 covers 19 residues. The J segment lost 5 bases and the V segment lost 6 bases, leaving 21 bases of the junction unmatched. Germline V lookup: CDR1 MNHNY, CDR2 SVGAGI (reference sequence). The CDR3 DNA reads TGTGCCAGCAGGACCCGGAGGGGACAGGTCGGTGTGAGGGATCAGCCCCAGCATTTT. Protein: CASRTRRGQVGVRDQPQHF.

This clonotype was counted a few times. The chain links TRBV12-3 or TRBV12-4 to TRBJ1-5; D possibly corresponds to TRBD1 (5 bases). V lost 3 bases and J 2 bases, leaving 14 bases between the germline ends. The CDR3 loop spans 16 amino acids. CDR3 coding DNA: TGTGCCAGCAGTTTGCAGGGCGGTTTGGGCAATCAGCCCCAGCATTTT. It specifies CASSLQGGLGNQPQHF.

This clonotype was seen more than once but under ten times. V usage is TRBV9 and J usage is TRBJ1-1; no reliable D call. The V end was cut by 3 bases, the J end by 4 bases, with 16 bases between. Germline-derived CDR1 and CDR2 are SGDLS and YYNGEE. CDR3 length: 15 amino acids. CDR3 sequence reads: CASSEDQVYSTEAFF. Written as DNA, the CDR3 is TGTGCCAGCAGCGAGGATCAGGTGTATAGCACTGAAGCTTTCTTT.

Many counts were recorded for this clonotype. The rearrangement joins TRBV7-2 to TRBJ1-3; perhaps TRBD1 as D (6 bases). CDR1 is SGHTA, CDR2 FQGNSA, per germline. The ends were cut back, 3 bases at V and 4 bases at J, with 19 bases in the middle. This CDR3 comprises 17 residues. The CDR3 protein is CASSLAGTIRPGNTIYF. In DNA form, the CDR3 reads TGTGCCAGCAGCTTGGCCGGGACAATCAGGCCCGGAAACACCATATATTTT. The full variable domain, with the rest looked up from reference TRBV7-2 and TRBJ1-3, is GAGVSQSPSNKVTEKGKDVELRCDPISGHTALYWYRQSLGQGLEFLIYFQGNSAPDKSGLPSDRFSAERTGGSVSTLTIQRTQQEDSAVYLCASSLAGTIRPGNTIYFGEGSWLTVV.

The table lists this clonotype with a few counts. The rearrangement joins TRBV7-6 to TRBJ2-5; D is tentatively TRBD1 or TRBD2 (5 bases each). Trimming pared 1 base from V and 1 base from J, leaving 19 bases between. CDR3 length: 18 residues. Per the germline V gene, CDR1 is SGHVS and CDR2 is FNYEAQ. CDR3 sequence: CASSLGNAGTVGQETQYF. CDR3 nucleotide sequence: TGTGCCAGCAGCTTAGGGAACGCAGGGACGGTAGGCCAAGAGACCCAGTACTTC.

The sample holds a few counts of this clonotype. The chain links TRBV7-3 to TRBJ1-6, with D uncertain. CDR1 and CDR2 (germline): SGHTA, FQGTGA. The V end lost 5 bases, the J end lost 5 bases, and 10 bases lay between the germline ends. The CDR3 has 14 amino acids. The CDR3 nucleotides are TGTGCCAGCAGCCACAGTGTGAATAATTCACCCCTCCACTTT. This sequence encodes CASSHSVNNSPLHF. The entire variable domain, with the rest obtained from reference TRBV7-3 and TRBJ1-6, is as follows: GAGVSQTPSNKVTEKGKYVELRCDPISGHTALYWYRQSLGQGPEFLIYFQGTGAADDSGLPNDRFFAVRPEGSVSTLKIQRTERGDSAVYLCASSHSVNNSPLHFGNGTRLTVT.

The chain couples TRBV7-2 to TRBJ1-1, with a weak D call TRBD1 (6 bases). The CDR3 loop spans 13 amino acids. CDR1 is SGHTA and CDR2 is FQGNSA in the germline V gene. The germline V and J ends were trimmed by 2 bases and 8 bases, with 12 bases remaining between them. CDR3 protein: CASSLSHRDEAFF. The CDR3 DNA follows: TGTGCCAGCAGCTTAAGTCACAGGGACGAAGCTTTCTTT.

The chain's CDR3 is CASSLLRGRSDTQYF. The DNA of the CDR3 is TGTGCCAGCAGCCTACTCAGGGGGCGATCAGATACGCAGTATTTT. The chain joins TRBV6-5 to TRBJ2-3; 8 bases fit TRBD1. The CDR3 has 15 residues. The germline V gene has CDR1 MNHEY and CDR2 SVGAGI. Unmatched junction bases numbered 9, after V lost 6 bases and J lost 4 bases.

Many counts were recorded for this clonotype. This rearrangement joins TRBV24-1 to TRBJ2-3; weak D call: TRBD2 (7 bases). The germline V gene has CDR1 KGHDR and CDR2 SFDVKD. There are 14 residues in the CDR3. V lost 7 bases to trimming and J lost 3 bases, with 13 bases between them. The CDR3 DNA sequence: TGTGCCACCAGGGGGGGAGGGGGAACAGATACGCAGTATTTT. This encodes CATRGGGGTDTQYF.

V gene TRBV29-1 combines with J gene TRBJ1-1; D is unresolved. The CDR3 runs 13 residues. The ends were cut back, 6 bases at V and 1 base at J, with 12 bases in the middle. Germline V lookup: CDR1 SQVTM, CDR2 ANQGSEA. The CDR3 DNA is TGCAGCGTCAGGAGGTTTGGGAACACTGAAGCTTTCTTT. This codes for CSVRRFGNTEAFF.

The chain combines TRBV12-3 or TRBV12-4 with TRBJ1-3, with 9 bases matching TRBD1. After removal of 4 bases from V and 4 bases from J, the junction contained 8 bases not matched to a gene. The CDR3 totals 16 residues. The CDR3 DNA follows: TGTGCCAGCAGTTATGGAGACAGGGGGTCCGGAAACACCATATATTTT. Translated, it gives CASSYGDRGSGNTIYF.

This clonotype was picked up a small number of times. The gene calls are TRBV7-9 and TRBJ2-2; D remains unclear. The germline gives CDR1 SEHNR, CDR2 FQNEAQ (reference sequence). V dropped 1 base and J dropped 8 bases, with 8 bases sitting between them. This CDR3 has 13 amino acids. CDR3: CASSLVQTGELFF. Here the CDR3 DNA reads TGTGCCAGCAGCTTAGTGCAAACGGGGGAGCTGTTTTTT. Complete variable domain (other parts from reference TRBV7-9 and TRBJ2-2): DTGVSQNPRHKITKRGQNVTFRCDPISEHNRLYWYRQTLGQGPEFLTYFQNEAQLEKSRLLSDRFSAERPKGSFSTLEIQRTEQGDSAMYLCASSLVQTGELFFGEGSRLTVL.

This clonotype was found a few times. The chain has TRBV24-1 and TRBJ2-2; D remains ambiguous. Germline V gene lookup returns CDR1 KGHDR and CDR2 SFDVKD. Trimming cost V 3 bases and J 1 base, with 2 bases left between them. The CDR3 spans 13 residues. The CDR3 protein is CATSDQNTGELFF. In DNA, the CDR3 is TGTGCCACCAGTGATCAGAACACCGGGGAGCTGTTTTTT.

This clonotype was seen only a few times. The chain employs TRBV12-3 or TRBV12-4 and TRBJ1-3; 9 bases agree with TRBD1. Losses at the gene ends were 6 bases for V and 7 bases for J; bases not matched to a gene: 4. The CDR3 contains 13 residues. In DNA form, the CDR3 reads TGTGCCAGCAGACCCGGGACAGGGAACACCATATATTTT. It encodes CASRPGTGNTIYF.

This clonotype was detected many times. The chain links TRBV7-3 to TRBJ2-2; unclear D gene. This CDR3 is 12 amino acids long. Germline values: CDR1 SGHTA, CDR2 FQGTGA. With 5 bases removed from V and 4 bases from J, the gap between germline ends came to 5 bases. The CDR3 protein is CASSRTTGELFF. The CDR3, as DNA: TGTGCCAGCAGCAGGACCACCGGGGAGCTGTTTTTT.

This clonotype has a handful of counts. The chain combines TRBV4-3 with TRBJ1-2; 8 bases align to TRBD1. After removal of 5 bases from V and 3 bases from J, the junction contained 8 bases not matched to a gene. CDR1 is LGHNA, CDR2 YSLEER, per germline. The CDR3 loop spans 15 amino acids. This CDR3 reads CASSYQKTGDYGYTF. As DNA, the CDR3 is TGCGCCAGCAGCTACCAGAAGACAGGGGACTATGGCTACACCTTC.

This clonotype was recorded a few times. CDR3: CASTQGTSPPAYEQYF. The CDR3, as DNA: TGTGCCAGCACTCAGGGGACCTCCCCCCCAGCCTACGAGCAGTACTTC. The chain combines TRBV6-6 with TRBJ2-7, with D possibly being TRBD1 (6 bases). CDR1 is MNHNY and CDR2 is SVGAGI in the germline V gene (reference sequence). The germline V and J ends were trimmed by 7 bases and 2 bases, with 21 bases remaining between them. The length of the CDR3 is 16 residues.

At least ten counts were recorded for this clonotype. This chain uses TRBV4-3 with TRBJ1-2, with D perhaps TRBD1 (6 bases). The CDR3 has 18 amino acids. The ends were cut back, 0 bases at V and 3 bases at J, with 20 bases in the middle. CDR1 LGHNA and CDR2 YSLEER come from the germline V gene. The chain's CDR3 is CASSQDLPAGDAYYGYTF. DNA for the CDR3: TGCGCCAGCAGCCAAGATTTACCCGCAGGGGACGCCTACTATGGCTACACCTTC.

J is TRBJ2-3 and V is TRBV5-1; 8 bases map to TRBD2. The V gene end was trimmed by 0 bases and the J gene end by 7 bases; junction bases not matched to a gene: 4. Germline loops: CDR1 SGHRS, CDR2 YFSETQ. The CDR3 extends over 14 amino acids. CDR3 coding DNA: TGCGCCAGCAGCTTGGCGGGGGGGCCTTATACGCAGTATTTT. Protein product: CASSLAGGPYTQYF.

This clonotype was observed at least ten times. The chain joins TRBV11-1 to TRBJ1-1; 9 nucleotides line up with TRBD1. The CDR3 covers 15 residues. Germline V gene lookup returns CDR1 SGHAT and CDR2 FQDESV (reference sequence). Unmatched junction bases numbered 9, after V lost 6 bases and J lost 4 bases. In DNA, the CDR3 is TGTGCCAGCAGTCATTTACTGACAGGGGGCACTGAAGCTTTCTTT. Amino acids: CASSHLLTGGTEAFF.

This clonotype showed up many times. The chain combines TRBV11-2 with TRBJ2-3, with 10 bases fitting TRBD1. V gave up 6 bases and J gave up 4 bases; unmatched junction bases: 13. The length of the CDR3 is 17 residues. Per germline, CDR1 SGHAT and CDR2 FQNNGV. DNA of the CDR3: TGTGCCAGCAGTTCGGACAGGGGGTCTTGGGGGTCAGATACGCAGTATTTT. Protein product: CASSSDRGSWGSDTQYF.

This chain connects TRBV20-1 to TRBJ1-4; perhaps TRBD1 as D (6 bases). The CDR3 length is 13 residues. Germline V lookup: CDR1 DFQATT, CDR2 SNEGSKA (reference sequence). V lost 3 bases and J 8 bases, leaving 13 bases between the germline ends. In nucleotides, the CDR3 is TGCAGTGCTAGCCGACAGGTTGTAGAAAAACTGTTTTTT. Translation: CSASRQVVEKLFF.

The table lists this clonotype with a few counts. This chain connects TRBV6-1 to TRBJ2-2, with TRBD2 matching 9 bases. The CDR3 runs to 17 residues. V was clipped by 3 bases and J by 7 bases; unmatched bases: 12. The germline V gene encodes CDR1 MNHNS and CDR2 SASEGT. The CDR3 spells CASSDKGLAVRGGELFF. DNA of the CDR3: TGTGCCAGCAGTGACAAGGGACTAGCAGTCCGGGGCGGGGAGCTGTTTTTT.

This clonotype was seen only a few times. The rearrangement links TRBV11-2 to TRBJ2-2; TRBD2 might be the D (5 bases). V was shortened by 2 bases and J by 0 bases, with 7 bases between the two germline ends. Germline-derived CDR1 and CDR2 are SGHAT and FQNNGV. CDR3 length: 15 residues. The CDR3 coding sequence is TGTGCCAGCAGCTTACCACTAGCGAACACCGGGGAGCTGTTTTTT. Protein: CASSLPLANTGELFF. Filled out from reference TRBV11-2 and TRBJ2-2, the complete variable domain reads EAGVAQSPRYKIIEKRQSVAFWCNPISGHATLYWYQQILGQGPKLLIQFQNNGVVDDSQLPKDRFSAERLKGVDSTLKIQPAKLEDSAVYLCASSLPLANTGELFFGEGSRLTVL.

The rearrangement uses TRBV7-2 and TRBJ1-4, with D perhaps matching TRBD1 (6 bases). Germline V CDR1 and CDR2: SGHTA, FQGNSA. This CDR3 has 15 amino acids. V lost 0 bases to trimming and J lost 5 bases, with 10 bases between them. CDR3 loop: CASSLARQGNEKLFF. The CDR3 DNA follows: TGTGCCAGCAGCTTAGCGCGGCAGGGGAATGAAAAACTGTTTTTT.

This chain connects TRBV28 to TRBJ1-2; D not certain. The CDR3 totals 12 residues. CDR1 and CDR2 (germline): MDHEN, SYDVKM. The V gene lost 1 base and the J gene lost 4 bases, with 4 bases spanning the gap. CDR3 region: CASSLSRYGYTF. Written as DNA, the CDR3 is TGTGCCAGCAGTTTATCCCGCTATGGCTACACCTTC.